This TCR beta chain was profiled in a study of metastatic and nonmetastatic thyroid tumors. Study information: Across peripheral blood and tumor or nodule tissue samples taken from malignant and benign thyroid patients, the repertoires were compared with one another.

Study-level findings and limits: Reportedly, malignant thyroid tumors had significantly higher TCR beta diversity than benign nodules, in blood and tumor.

In the study's own analysis: Using the CDR3 differences seen across clinicopathological groups, the authors built a distant-metastasis classifier for papillary thyroid cancer, which was meant to discriminate distant-metastatic patients. TCRdb re-called the PCR reads with MiXCR. What appears here as the V and J calls and clone size reflects TCRdb's work, not the paper's. The sample consists of over 50,000 clones, more than 25% of them appearing once. Nobody among the patients had been given any treatment before thyroid surgery. This clone was seen only a few times. The antigen remains undetermined. The sequenced sample consisted of blood. This sequence was found in a female donor with papillary thyroid cancer or a benign thyroid nodule (not recorded which). Some clones in this sample may be carry-over from other donors' samples.

The CDR3 bases are TGTGCTAGTGGTTTGGTACGGGACACCTCTGGGGCCAACGTCCTGACTTTC. It is translated as CASGLVRDTSGANVLTF. The V and J genes are TRBV12-5 and TRBJ2-6; D is perhaps TRBD1 (6 bases). The V end was cut by 0 bases, the J end by 0 bases, with 9 bases between. The CDR3 extends over 17 amino acids. Germline V gene lookup returns CDR1 LGHNT and CDR2 FRNRAP.